A selection of T cell receptor beta chains follows, all from one sample in a study of preoperative IRX-2 immunotherapy in early breast cancer. TCRdb's copy holds only in-frame clones and misses some; the assay was immunoSEQ multiplex PCR. This table holds 55,000 to 70,000 clones, around 94% found once. Sampling was carried out from a patient treated with IRX-2 immunotherapy. These receptors were taken from a human donor with breast cancer. Each CDR3 is given with its conserved first and last residue. D genes are given only for firm matches. Expanded clones are given a class, and other clones once, few, many or no size at all.

V	size	J	D	CDR3	DNA
TRBV5-8	NA	TRBJ1-3	NA	CASSRRFSGNTIYF	TGTGCCAGCAGCCGACGGTTCTCTGGAAACACCATATATTTT
TRBV11-2	once	TRBJ2-5	NA	CASSQRVLGRWETQYF	TGTGCCAGCAGCCAGCGGGTTCTCGGGAGATGGGAGACCCAGTACTTC
TRBV7-9	once	TRBJ2-3	TRBD2	CASSLALAGEADTQYF	TGTGCCAGCAGCTTAGCCCTAGCGGGGGAGGCAGATACGCAGTATTTT
TRBV6-1	NA	TRBJ2-5	NA	CASRADREGQETQYF	TGTGCCAGCAGGGCCGACAGGGAGGGACAAGAGACCCAGTACTTC
TRBV7-9	NA	TRBJ2-3	TRBD2	CASSRAGGPDTQYF	TGTGCCAGCAGCCGAGCGGGAGGGCCAGATACGCAGTATTTT
TRBV7-3	NA	TRBJ2-3	TRBD2	CASSLNVAGGLPWDTQYF	TGTGCCAGCAGCTTAAACGTAGCGGGGGGGCTACCCTGGGATACGCAGTATTTT
TRBV2	few	TRBJ2-7	TRBD1	CASRERQGEQYF	TGTGCCAGCAGAGAGCGACAGGGCGAGCAGTACTTC
TRBV7-9	few	TRBJ1-2	NA	CASSLGGGYGYTF	TGTGCCAGCAGCTTAGGGGGCGGTTATGGCTACACCTTC
TRBV28	NA	TRBJ2-7	TRBD2	CASTLAGAYEQYF	TGTGCCAGCACCCTAGCGGGGGCCTACGAGCAGTACTTC
TRBV18	NA	TRBJ1-2	NA	CASSPVSPGYGYTF	TGTGCCAGCTCACCCGTCAGCCCGGGGTATGGCTACACCTTC
TRBV28	NA	TRBJ2-1	TRBD2	CASMGGSYNEQFF	TGTGCCAGCATGGGGGGGTCCTACAATGAGCAGTTCTTC